What follows are 25 T cell receptor beta chains derived from one specimen sequenced in a study of cytomegalovirus exposure and HLA in healthy donors. PCR used 60 Vbeta primers and 13 Jbeta primers. Assay used: immunoSEQ multiplex PCR; TCRdb lists only in-frame clones, some missing. The data hold about 130,000 clones, with about 80% observed a single time. Sequencing was carried out using PBMCs. These receptors originate from a boy younger than 10 in good health and CMV-seronegative.

This chain uses TRBV1 with TRBJ1-2. TRBV1 is listed as a pseudogene. The CDR3 is 14 amino acids. The CDR3 spells CTSTGNKGVSGYTF. DNA for the CDR3: TGCACCAGCACCGGGAACAAAGGAGTCTCTGGCTACACCTTC.

This clone occurred a few times. The chain employs TRBV30 and TRBJ2-2; tentative D call: TRBD1 (5 bases). This CDR3 is built from 11 residues. V was trimmed by 5 bases and J by 6 bases, leaving 7 bases between them. CDR1 and CDR2 (germline): GTSNPN, SVGIG (reference sequence). CDR3 loop: CAWLGAGELFF. As DNA, the CDR3 is TGTGCCTGGTTAGGGGCCGGGGAGCTGTTTTTT.

J is TRBJ2-7 and V is TRBV5-6; 7 positions agree with TRBD2. The CDR3 extends over 14 amino acids. J lost 5 bases, V lost 7 bases, and 12 bases had no gene match. Germline values: CDR1 SGHDT, CDR2 YYEEEE. The DNA of the CDR3 is TGTGCCAGCGCCGAGTGGGGGGGACCCAACGAGCAGTACTTC. Protein sequence: CASAEWGGPNEQYF.

The chain recombines TRBV6-4 with TRBJ1-4, with TRBD1 identical over 8 bases. V gave up 4 bases and J gave up 0 bases; unmatched junction bases: 10. Germline V gene data show CDR1 as MRHNA and CDR2 as SNTAGT. The CDR3 has 18 amino acids. The CDR3 sequence is CASSVPPGGLATNEKLFF. The DNA for the CDR3 is TGTGCCAGCAGTGTCCCCCCAGGGGGCCTTGCAACTAATGAAAAACTGTTTTTT.

The chain links TRBV6-5 to TRBJ2-7, with 8 bases fitting TRBD1. The V gene end was trimmed by 4 bases and the J gene end by 3 bases; junction bases not matched to a gene: 5. The CDR3 runs to 14 residues. Germline loops: CDR1 MNHEY, CDR2 SVGAGI. The CDR3: CASSSRTGSYEQYV. CDR3 DNA sequence: TGTGCCAGCAGTTCGCGGACAGGGAGCTACGAGCAGTACGTC.

Concerning this clone: One end of the junction varies from germline; a read error may be responsible. The V and J genes are TRBV5-6 and TRBJ1-6; TRBD1 matches 8 bases. Germline V gene lookup returns CDR1 SGHDT and CDR2 YYEEEE. The CDR3 covers 15 residues. The CDR3 protein is CASSHRGVGYSPPHF. The CDR3 DNA sequence: TGTGCCAGCAGCCACAGGGGGGTTGGGTATTCACCCCCCCACTTT.

The V and J genes are TRBV2 and TRBJ1-1; 10 nucleotides match TRBD1. V shed 8 bases and J 4 bases; nucleotides not matched to a gene: 7. CDR3 length: 14 residues. Germline CDR1 is SNHLY and CDR2 is FYNNEI. The CDR3 DNA reads TGTGCCAGCTCTCCACGGACAGGGGGCACTGAAGCTTTCTTT. Its translation: CASSPRTGGTEAFF. Full variable domain (remainder filled in from reference TRBV2 and TRBJ1-1): EPEVTQTPSHQVTQMGQEVILRCVPISNHLYFYWYRQILGQKVEFLVSFYNNEISEKSEIFDDQFSVERPDGSNFTLKIRSTKLEDSAMYFCASSPRTGGTEAFFGQGTRLTVV.

The rearrangement joins TRBV19 to TRBJ1-2; no reliable D call. V was trimmed by 0 bases and J by 7 bases, leaving 15 bases between them. The germline V gene encodes CDR1 LNHDA and CDR2 SQIVND (reference sequence). The CDR3 spans 15 residues. The CDR3 DNA follows: TGTGCCAGTAGTATAGATCGTTCCGTGGCGGGTGGCTACACCTTC. It translates to CASSIDRSVAGGYTF.

The chain couples TRBV6-5 to TRBJ1-4; D is uncertain. The CDR3 runs to 11 residues. CDR1 is MNHEY, CDR2 SVGAGI, per germline. V lost 9 bases to trimming and J lost 14 bases, with 16 bases between them. The CDR3 region is CASREGGRLFF. The CDR3 DNA reads TGTGCCAGTCGGGAGGGCGGGAGGCTGTTTTTT.

The J gene is TRBJ2-7, the V gene TRBV11-2; D is uncertain. The CDR3 covers 14 residues. Between the trimmed V and J ends, which lost 6 bases and 2 bases, there was a span of 14 bases. Germline-derived CDR1 and CDR2 are SGHAT and FQNNGV. The CDR3 DNA is TGTGCCAGCAGTTGGGTGACGGCGGCCTACGAGCAGTACGTC. Translating gives CASSWVTAAYEQYV.

V gene TRBV7-3 combines with J gene TRBJ2-3; D not resolved. This CDR3 is built from 14 residues. Germline V gives CDR1 SGHTA, CDR2 FQGTGA. Trimming shortened V by 0 bases and J by 2 bases, and 6 bases separated the two germline ends. As DNA, the CDR3 is TGTGCCAGCAGCTTAACCGGGTTCACAGATACGCAGTATTTT. Its protein product is CASSLTGFTDTQYF.

This chain joins TRBV6-4 and TRBJ2-1; 7 positions agree with TRBD2. Unmatched junction bases numbered 4, after V lost 2 bases and J lost 0 bases. Germline V gene sequence: CDR1 MRHNA, CDR2 SNTAGT. The CDR3 has 16 residues. The CDR3 region has the DNA TGTGCCAGCAGTGACGGGACTAAAAGCTCCTACAATGAGCAGTTCTTC. Translated: CASSDGTKSSYNEQFF.

This clone occurred once. The rearrangement links TRBV7-3 to TRBJ2-2, with D perhaps TRBD1 (6 bases). This CDR3 has 16 amino acids. The germline V and J ends were trimmed by 3 bases and 3 bases, with 14 bases remaining between them. Germline V lookup: CDR1 SGHTA, CDR2 FQGTGA. The DNA for the CDR3 is TGTGCCAGCAGCTTCAACCAGGACAGCTACACCGGGGAGCTGTTTTTT. Translation gives CASSFNQDSYTGELFF. Full variable domain (outside the CDR3, taken from reference TRBV7-3 and TRBJ2-2): GAGVSQTPSNKVTEKGKYVELRCDPISGHTALYWYRQSLGQGPEFLIYFQGTGAADDSGLPNDRFFAVRPEGSVSTLKIQRTERGDSAVYLCASSFNQDSYTGELFFGEGSRLTVL.

The chain employs TRBV4-3 and TRBJ1-1; no definite D call. Trimming pared 0 bases from V and 2 bases from J, leaving 10 bases between. The CDR3 is 15 residues long. Germline V gene sequence: CDR1 LGHNA, CDR2 YSLEER. This CDR3 reads CASSQEAAGNTEAFF. Written as DNA, the CDR3 is TGCGCCAGCAGCCAAGAGGCAGCGGGTAACACTGAAGCTTTCTTT.

J is TRBJ2-1 and V is TRBV2, with 8 bases identical to TRBD2. The germline V gene encodes CDR1 SNHLY and CDR2 FYNNEI. V was clipped by 8 bases and J by 5 bases; unmatched bases: 11. The CDR3 length is 15 residues. CDR3 sequence: CASGGLVGEDNEQFF. The CDR3 nucleotides are TGTGCCAGCGGGGGACTAGTTGGAGAAGACAATGAGCAGTTCTTC.

Only a few counts were recorded for this clone. CDR3 bases: TGTGCCAGCAGGGCCGGGACAGGGGGCACTGAAGCTTTCTTT. It codes for CASRAGTGGTEAFF. The chain uses TRBV9 and TRBJ1-1; 11 bases are a match to TRBD1. This CDR3 contains 14 residues. Per the germline V gene, CDR1 is SGDLS and CDR2 is YYNGEE. Trimming cost V 5 bases and J 4 bases; bases outside gene matches: 4.

The chain recombines TRBV6-7 with TRBJ2-6; TRBD1 matches at 7 bases. TRBV6-7 counts as an open reading frame of uncertain function. The CDR3 consists of 15 residues. The trim removed 7 bases at V and 0 bases at J, leaving 3 bases unmatched. The CDR3 DNA sequence: TGTGCCAGCAAGGGACAGCTCTCTGGGGCCAACGTCCTGACTTTC. This gives the protein CASKGQLSGANVLTF.

CDR3 in amino acids: CASSQPTSGRVNRYGYTF. The CDR3 bases are TGCGCCAGCAGCCAGCCTACTTCGGGCAGGGTTAATAGGTATGGCTACACCTTC. This chain links TRBV4-1 with TRBJ1-2; possibly TRBD1 for D (5 bases). Germline CDR1 is MGHRA and CDR2 is YSYEKL. CDR3 length: 18 residues. The germline V and J ends were trimmed by 3 bases and 5 bases, with 25 bases remaining between them.

This sequence joins TRBV6-1 and TRBJ2-7; 11 nucleotides line up with TRBD1. The trim removed 1 base at V and 1 base at J, leaving 3 bases unmatched. From germline, CDR1 is MNHNS and CDR2 SASEGT. CDR3 length: 16 residues. DNA of the CDR3: TGTGCCAGCAGTGAAGGGACAGGGGGCTATTCCTACGAGCAGTACTTC. This sequence encodes CASSEGTGGYSYEQYF.

The chain links TRBV28 to TRBJ2-5; 9 bases agree with TRBD2. Germline V lookup: CDR1 MDHEN, CDR2 SYDVKM. V gave up 5 bases and J gave up 2 bases; unmatched junction bases: 6. This CDR3 has 15 residues. The CDR3 loop is CASSPSGTPQETQYF. The CDR3 region has the DNA TGTGCCAGCAGTCCTAGCGGGACCCCACAAGAGACCCAGTACTTC.

This clone has only a few counts. This rearrangement joins TRBV6-1 to TRBJ2-3; D perhaps matches TRBD1 (5 bases). The ends were cut back, 3 bases at V and 2 bases at J, with 9 bases in the middle. The germline V gene encodes CDR1 MNHNS and CDR2 SASEGT. This CDR3 region has 14 residues. The chain's CDR3 is CASSDIRATDTQYF. CDR3 sequence (DNA): TGTGCCAGCAGTGACATCAGGGCCACAGATACGCAGTATTTT.

This rearrangement joins TRBV10-3 to TRBJ1-2; D unresolved. This CDR3 has 15 residues. Germline V CDR1 and CDR2: ENHRY, SYGVKD. V lost 2 bases and J 2 bases, leaving 12 bases between the germline ends. The CDR3 coding sequence is TGTGCCATCAGTGAGATGGGCAGGTCGAACTATGGCTACACCTTC. Its translation: CAISEMGRSNYGYTF.

The chain carries TRBV6-5 and TRBJ2-1, with D possibly TRBD2 on 6 matching bases. The germline CDR1 and CDR2 sequences are MNHEY and SVGAGI. The length of the CDR3 is 12 residues. Trimming removed 4 bases from V and 9 bases from J, with 10 bases in between. Here the CDR3 DNA reads TGTGCCAGCAGTTTCGTCGGGAGTGAGCAGTTCTTC. Its protein product is CASSFVGSEQFF.

This clone was detected a few times. The chain uses TRBV30 and TRBJ1-2; D perhaps matches TRBD1 (5 bases). V was shortened by 6 bases and J by 8 bases, with 22 bases between the two germline ends. CDR1 and CDR2 from the germline V gene are GTSNPN and SVGIG (reference sequence). CDR3 length: 14 residues. CDR3 nucleotides: TGTGCCTGCTCCCCGTACAGGAGCCTGAGGGGCTACACCTTC. It specifies CACSPYRSLRGYTF.

V gene TRBV27 combines with J gene TRBJ1-1, with D unclear. The CDR3 has 14 residues. The V end lost 5 bases, the J end lost 4 bases, and 14 bases lay between the germline ends. The V gene's germline CDR1 is MNHEY and CDR2 SMNVEV (reference sequence). CDR3 sequence (DNA): TGTGCCAGCAGTATGACACGGATGAGCACTGAAGCTTTCTTT. Translated, it gives CASSMTRMSTEAFF.